Below are 19 T cell receptor beta chains sequenced from a single sample in a study of shared T cell receptors in the human thymus (dated by TCRdb to about 2021). Libraries were constructed by the immunoSEQ multiplex PCR assay. Here the immuneACCESS table is served through TCRdb, limited to in-frame sequences with V and J called. Missing clones are a known gap in these copies; in checked studies unresolved V genes cover under half, and the rest lacks a known reason. Present in this sample are more than 300,000 clones, approximately 95% of which were seen just once. The leading ten clones occupy roughly 0.02% of the sample. The sequencing sample was made of thymocytes. The receptors here all came from a human donor.

The table lists this clone with a count of one. The J gene is TRBJ2-3, the V gene TRBV7-9, with D unclear. CDR1 and CDR2 (germline): SEHNR, FQNEAQ (reference sequence). The CDR3 is made up of 12 amino acids. Trimming removed 5 bases at V and 6 bases at J, with 9 bases between. CDR3 bases: TGTGCCAGCAGCCAAAGTAGGGATACGCAGTATTTT. As protein: CASSQSRDTQYF. The entire variable domain, with the rest obtained from reference TRBV7-9 and TRBJ2-3, is as follows: DTGVSQNPRHKITKRGQNVTFRCDPISEHNRLYWYRQTLGQGPEFLTYFQNEAQLEKSRLLSDRFSAERPKGSFSTLEIQRTEQGDSAMYLCASSQSRDTQYFGPGTRLTVL.

J is TRBJ2-1 and V is TRBV5-6, with D uncertain. The V gene lost 3 bases and the J gene lost 5 bases, with 12 bases spanning the gap. The CDR3 sequence is 14 residues long. In germline, CDR1 is SGHDT, CDR2 YYEEEE. CDR3 DNA sequence: TGTGCCAGCAGCTCGGACCCCACCAACAATGAGCAGTTCTTC. This codes for CASSSDPTNNEQFF.

This rearrangement joins TRBV27 to TRBJ1-5, with 9 bases matching TRBD1. J lost 5 bases, V lost 5 bases, and 4 bases had no gene match. CDR3 length: 14 amino acids. Per the germline V gene, CDR1 is MNHEY and CDR2 is SMNVEV (reference sequence). CDR3 region: CASSIDRGDQPQHF. The DNA of the CDR3 is TGTGCCAGCAGTATTGACAGGGGGGATCAGCCCCAGCATTTT.

This clone was counted a single time. The rearrangement joins TRBV27 to TRBJ2-1; possibly TRBD2 for D (6 bases). The germline CDR1 and CDR2 sequences are MNHEY and SMNVEV (reference sequence). The CDR3 totals 15 residues. The V and J ends lost 2 bases and 10 bases respectively, with 18 bases between them. DNA of the CDR3: TGTGCCAGCAGTTTAACTACCTCGCGGGGTCTCGAGCAGTTCTTC. It is translated as CASSLTTSRGLEQFF.

The V gene is TRBV5-4, the J gene TRBJ1-2; D may be TRBD1 (5 bases). V was trimmed by 4 bases and J by 0 bases, leaving 10 bases between them. The CDR3 contains 14 residues. CDR1 SGHNT and CDR2 YYREEE come from the germline V gene (reference sequence). The CDR3 is CASSPDRANYGYTF. CDR3 DNA sequence: TGTGCCAGCAGCCCTGACAGAGCTAACTATGGCTACACCTTC.

This clone was found once. This chain connects TRBV6-6 to TRBJ2-2, with D possibly being TRBD1 (5 bases). This CDR3 has 13 residues. The V gene's germline CDR1 is MNHNY and CDR2 SVGAGI (reference sequence). V gave up 8 bases and J gave up 6 bases, with 13 bases separating them. The CDR3 is CASWYPGSGELFF. CDR3 DNA: TGTGCCAGCTGGTACCCAGGGTCCGGGGAGCTGTTTTTT.

This chain joins TRBV7-8 and TRBJ1-5; the match to TRBD1 covers 10 bases. CDR3 length equals 20 residues. V lost 1 base and J lost 3; bases outside the gene matches: 15. The germline V gene encodes CDR1 SGHVS and CDR2 FQNEAQ. In DNA form, the CDR3 reads TGTGCCAGCAGCTTAGACCCCGGGACAGGGGCCCGGACGTTCAATCAGCCCCAGCATTTT. Translated, it gives CASSLDPGTGARTFNQPQHF. Full variable domain (outside the CDR3, taken from reference TRBV7-8 and TRBJ1-5): GAGVSQSPRYKVAKRGQDVALRCDPISGHVSLFWYQQALGQGPEFLTYFQNEAQLDKSGLPSDRFFAERPEGSVSTLKIQRTQQEDSAVYLCASSLDPGTGARTFNQPQHFGDGTRLSIL.

This clone has more than one count but fewer than ten. V and J are TRBV5-5 and TRBJ2-3; possible D gene TRBD1, 5 bases. The germline V gene has CDR1 SGHKS and CDR2 YYEKEE (reference sequence). The length of the CDR3 is 16 residues. V was shortened by 0 bases and J by 2 bases, with 13 bases between the two germline ends. The CDR3: CASSLGVGRDTDTQYF. DNA of the CDR3: TGTGCCAGCAGCTTGGGAGTCGGCAGGGACACAGATACGCAGTATTTT.

The chain uses TRBV28 and TRBJ2-7; weak D call: TRBD2 (6 bases). Germline V gene sequence: CDR1 MDHEN, CDR2 SYDVKM. V gave up 7 bases and J gave up 2 bases, with 18 bases separating them. The CDR3 spans 15 residues. This CDR3 is CASTVNGGLTYEQYF. The CDR3 DNA reads TGTGCCAGCACTGTTAACGGGGGACTTACCTACGAGCAGTACTTC.

The rearrangement links TRBV11-3 to TRBJ2-3; D gene unclear. V lost 0 bases to trimming and J lost 2 bases, with 18 bases between them. Germline CDR1 reads SGHNT; CDR2 reads YENEEA. This CDR3 contains 18 residues. The CDR3 spells CASSLDLNGSTLTDTQYF. CDR3 coding DNA: TGTGCCAGCAGCTTAGATCTGAATGGATCAACCCTCACAGATACGCAGTATTTT.

V gene TRBV5-3 combines with J gene TRBJ2-1; D is ambiguous. TRBV5-3 is flagged as an ORF with uncertain function. V was trimmed by 2 bases and J by 0 bases, leaving 6 bases between them. The CDR3 loop spans 14 amino acids. As DNA, the CDR3 is TGTGCCAGAAGCTTCAAAGGCTCCTACAATGAGCAGTTCTTC. Translating gives CARSFKGSYNEQFF.

The chain employs TRBV28 and TRBJ1-2; D is ambiguous. CDR3 size: 11 residues. CDR1 is MDHEN and CDR2 is SYDVKM in the germline V gene. V shed 3 bases and J shed 4 bases, with 3 bases lying between them. The CDR3 region has the DNA TGTGCCAGCAGTTTCCGCTATGGCTACACCTTC. Its protein product is CASSFRYGYTF.

The V call is TRBV5-1, the J call TRBJ2-5, with D possibly being TRBD1 (5 bases). The germline gives CDR1 SGHRS, CDR2 YFSETQ. This CDR3 has 17 residues. V lost 5 bases and J lost 3, with 23 bases in between. In DNA form, the CDR3 reads TGCGCCAGCAGGTCGCCGTCGAAAGGGCCAGGGAAAGAGACCCAGTACTTC. This sequence encodes CASRSPSKGPGKETQYF.

The chain has TRBV27 and TRBJ2-7; D remains unclear. With 5 bases removed from V and 0 bases from J, the gap between germline ends came to 20 bases. Germline values: CDR1 MNHEY, CDR2 SMNVEV (reference sequence). The CDR3 has 17 amino acids. In DNA, the CDR3 is TGTGCCAGCAGTCCCCAAGGAGACGGTCACTTCTCCTACGAGCAGTACTTC. Its protein product is CASSPQGDGHFSYEQYF.

The rearrangement uses TRBV28 and TRBJ1-1; 7 bases agree with TRBD1. The CDR3 consists of 14 residues. Unmatched junction bases numbered 8, after V lost 4 bases and J lost 6 bases. Germline V gene lookup returns CDR1 MDHEN and CDR2 SYDVKM. CDR3 in amino acids: CASSSPGQGAEAFF. In DNA, the CDR3 is TGTGCCAGCAGTTCCCCCGGTCAGGGGGCTGAAGCTTTCTTT.

The chain couples TRBV5-1 to TRBJ2-7; 13 nucleotides align to TRBD2. This CDR3 is built from 16 residues. Trimming took 3 bases from V and 6 from J; bases not matched to a gene: 9. Germline lookup yields CDR1 SGHRS and CDR2 YFSETQ. Written as DNA, the CDR3 is TGCGCCAGCAGCTCCACGACTAGCGGGAGGATCGGCGAGCAGTACTTC. Encoded protein: CASSSTTSGRIGEQYF. Full variable domain (missing parts from reference TRBV5-1 and TRBJ2-7): KAGVTQTPRYLIKTRGQQVTLSCSPISGHRSVSWYQQTPGQGLQFLFEYFSETQRNKGNFPGRFSGRQFSNSRSEMNVSTLELGDSALYLCASSSTTSGRIGEQYFGPGTRLTVT.

The CDR3 region has the DNA TGTGCCATCAGTCGAAGACAGGGCATCAGCACCGGGGAGCTGTTTTTT. Residues: CAISRRQGISTGELFF. The chain has TRBV10-3 and TRBJ2-2; 7 nucleotides match TRBD1. The junction had 10 bases not matched to a gene; V was cut back by 5 bases and J by 4 bases. Germline CDR1 is ENHRY and CDR2 is SYGVKD. CDR3 length equals 16 residues.

J is TRBJ1-1 and V is TRBV18, with D tentatively TRBD1 (6 bases). Trimming cost V 0 bases and J 8 bases, with 10 bases left between them. This CDR3 has 13 amino acids. Germline V lookup: CDR1 KGHSH, CDR2 LQKENI. CDR3 DNA: TGTGCCAGCTCACCACCAGAGGGGACAGAAGCTTTCTTT. The encoded protein is CASSPPEGTEAFF.

This chain links TRBV7-7 with TRBJ2-7, with a weak D call TRBD2 (5 bases). Trimming took off 6 bases at V and 5 bases at J, with 17 bases between the two ends. Germline CDR1 and CDR2: SSHAT and FNYEAQ (reference sequence). The CDR3 loop spans 14 amino acids. CDR3 coding DNA: TGTGCCAGCAGGGTTCCCGGGATTGGAGACGAGCAGTACTTC. Its translation is CASRVPGIGDEQYF.